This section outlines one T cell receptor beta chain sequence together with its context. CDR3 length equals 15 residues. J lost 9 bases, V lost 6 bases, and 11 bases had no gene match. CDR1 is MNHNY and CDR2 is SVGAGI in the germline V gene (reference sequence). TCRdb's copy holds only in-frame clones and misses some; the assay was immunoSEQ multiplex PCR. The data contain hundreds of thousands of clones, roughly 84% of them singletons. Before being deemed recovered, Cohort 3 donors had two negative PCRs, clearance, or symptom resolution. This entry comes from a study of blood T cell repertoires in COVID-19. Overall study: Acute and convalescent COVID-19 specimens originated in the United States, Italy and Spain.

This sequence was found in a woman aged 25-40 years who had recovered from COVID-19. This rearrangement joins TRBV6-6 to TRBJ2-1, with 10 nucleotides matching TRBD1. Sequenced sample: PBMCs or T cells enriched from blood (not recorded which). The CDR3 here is CASSVGQGYVIEQFF. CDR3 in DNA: TGTGCCAGCAGCGTGGGACAGGGGTATGTCATTGAGCAGTTCTTC.